This T cell receptor beta chain derives from a study of shared clonotypes between healthy human individuals. The CDR3 runs to 13 residues. V lost 3 bases and J 5 bases, leaving 9 bases between the germline ends. Per the germline V gene, CDR1 is MRHNA and CDR2 is SNTAGT. Points on this clone: Antigen: not known.

In the authors' workflow: ImmunoSEQ sequences covered only the junction and lacked quality scores; filtering therefore differed. The data were produced by immunoSEQ multiplex PCR, yet TCRdb's version contains in-frame clones alone and is incomplete. That table furnishes V, J and clone size, whereas the DNA furnished D and trimming. The sample yields some 790,000 clones, around 77% seen once. General study points: The generation probabilities recorded for non-shared clonotypes fell below those of clonotypes shared by all four donors. Inspection by rarefaction showed sorted-subset sequencing to be incomplete despite large depth. Naive CD4 clonotypes overlapped across a few donors at roughly 5.1%.

Sequencing was performed on memory CD4+ T cells sorted from blood. This sample's subset: CD45RA-negative fraction. This receptor was taken from a woman between 25 and 40 years old in good health. The chain joins TRBV6-4 to TRBJ2-3; D possibly corresponds to TRBD2 (5 bases). In DNA, the CDR3 is TGTGCCAGCAGTGATATCGCGGGAGATACGCAGTATTTT. Protein product: CASSDIAGDTQYF.